This entry is about one TCR beta chain. Libraries were prepared by immunoSEQ multiplex PCR; TCRdb keeps only in-frame clonotypes and omits some of them. The table lists more than 2 million clones, 85% to 95% of them singletons. The CDR3 covers 11 residues. Germline V gives CDR1 MNHEY, CDR2 SMNVEV (reference sequence). Trimming pared 8 bases from V and 7 bases from J, leaving 12 bases between. The data stem from a study of shared clonotypes between healthy human individuals. Study background: There were three CD4 naive, three CD4 memory, two CD8 naive and one CD8 memory plates per donor.

The TCR sequence derives from a man aged 18 to 29 in good health. V usage is TRBV27 and J usage is TRBJ2-7, with D maybe TRBD2 (5 bases). The sequenced sample was naive CD4+ T cells sorted from blood. As to subset: CD45RA+ positively selected. The CDR3 DNA is TGTGCCAGCGGCGACCAGCGGGAGCAGTACTTC. Amino acid sequence: CASGDQREQYF.